The rows below give T cell receptor beta chains drawn from one sample of a study of blood T cell repertoires in COVID-19. Method: immunoSEQ multiplex PCR; TCRdb's copy keeps in-frame clones and lacks some. The table has about 190,000 clones, about 88% seen once. The sequenced sample consisted of peripheral blood. Receptor source: a woman aged 40 to 50 who had recovered from COVID-19. Both conserved end residues are part of each CDR3. The D gene is left open where the match is weak. Rows give clone size only sometimes, using once, few, many, or a class for an expanded clone.

. | . | TRBJ1-1 | TRBV15 | CATSSQEVTEAFF | TGTGCCACCAGCAGCCAGGAGGTCACTGAAGCTTTCTTT
. | . | TRBJ2-2 | TRBV3-1/TRBV3-2 | CASTRNTGELFF | TGTGCCAGCACCCGGAACACCGGGGAGCTGTTTTTT
. | few | TRBJ1-5 | TRBV18 | CASSPGEDQPQHF | TGTGCCAGCTCACCAGGCGAGGATCAGCCCCAGCATTTT
. | . | TRBJ2-5 | TRBV7-3 | CASSLDSQETQYF | TGTGCCAGCAGCTTAGACAGCCAAGAGACCCAGTACTTC
. | . | TRBJ1-3 | TRBV7-8 | CASSLGARSGNTIYF | TGTGCCAGCAGCTTAGGGGCGCGATCTGGAAACACCATATATTTT
. | once | TRBJ2-2 | TRBV29-1 | CSVDGRGTDTGELFF | TGCAGCGTTGATGGTAGGGGTACGGACACCGGGGAGCTGTTTTTT
TRBD2 | . | TRBJ2-6 | TRBV4-1 | CASARYPEGLAGDSGANVLTF | TGCGCCAGCGCACGATATCCCGAGGGGCTAGCGGGAGACTCTGGGGCCAACGTCCTGACTTTC
. | . | TRBJ1-3 | TRBV28 | CASTAAGSRNTIYF | TGTGCCAGCACCGCGGCAGGGTCAAGAAACACCATATATTTT
TRBD2 | . | TRBJ2-5 | TRBV4-3 | CASSQARGGQETQYF | TGCGCCAGCAGCCAAGCCCGGGGGGGCCAAGAGACCCAGTACTTC
. | . | TRBJ2-7 | TRBV18 | CASSPQGPTSYEQYF | TGTGCCAGCTCACCACAGGGGCCGACCTCCTACGAGCAGTACTTC